The 2 T cell receptor beta chains presented below share a single source sample, sequenced in a study of blood T cell repertoires in COVID-19. Assay used: immunoSEQ multiplex PCR; TCRdb lists only in-frame clones, some missing. Of around 300,000 clones in the sample, 88% were seen once. The sequencing input was PBMCs or T cells enriched from blood (not recorded which). Receptor source: a woman between 25 and 40 years old who had recovered from COVID-19.

This clone was seen a single time. This chain joins TRBV7-8 and TRBJ1-1; maybe TRBD1 (6 bases). V lost 6 bases and J 3 bases, leaving 11 bases between the germline ends. Germline V gives CDR1 SGHVS, CDR2 FQNEAQ. The CDR3 consists of 13 residues. The CDR3 coding sequence is TGTGCCAGCAGTCTCGGACAGTACACTGAAGCTTTCTTT. Translating gives CASSLGQYTEAFF. Together with reference TRBV7-8 and TRBJ1-1, the CDR3 gives the full variable domain: GAGVSQSPRYKVAKRGQDVALRCDPISGHVSLFWYQQALGQGPEFLTYFQNEAQLDKSGLPSDRFFAERPEGSVSTLKIQRTQQEDSAVYLCASSLGQYTEAFFGQGTRLTVV.

The genes are TRBV30 and TRBJ1-1, with D maybe TRBD1 (5 bases). The CDR3 extends over 12 amino acids. CDR1 GTSNPN and CDR2 SVGIG come from the germline V gene (reference sequence). V lost 1 base to trimming and J lost 6 bases, with 9 bases between them. The CDR3 DNA sequence: TGTGCCTGGAGTGCTGCGGGGCCTGAAGCTTTCTTT. Amino acid sequence: CAWSAAGPEAFF.